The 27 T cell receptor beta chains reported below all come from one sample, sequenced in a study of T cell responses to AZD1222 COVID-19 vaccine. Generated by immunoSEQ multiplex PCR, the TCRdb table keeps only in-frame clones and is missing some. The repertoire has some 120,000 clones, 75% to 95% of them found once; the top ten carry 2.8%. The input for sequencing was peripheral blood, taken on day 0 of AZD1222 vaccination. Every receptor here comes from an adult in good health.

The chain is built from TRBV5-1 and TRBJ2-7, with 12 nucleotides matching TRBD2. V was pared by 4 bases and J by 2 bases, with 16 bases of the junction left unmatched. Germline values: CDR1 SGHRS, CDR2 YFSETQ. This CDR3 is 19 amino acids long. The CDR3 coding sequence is TGCGCCAGCAGCGTCCGGGACACGCGACTAGCGGGAGAAACCTACGAGCAGTACTTC. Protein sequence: CASSVRDTRLAGETYEQYF.

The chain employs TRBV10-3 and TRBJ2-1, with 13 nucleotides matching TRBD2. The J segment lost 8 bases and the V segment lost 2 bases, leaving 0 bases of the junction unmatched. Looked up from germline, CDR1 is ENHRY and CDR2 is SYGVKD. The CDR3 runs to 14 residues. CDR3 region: CAISEGLAGDEQFF. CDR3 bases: TGTGCCATCAGTGAGGGACTAGCGGGGGATGAGCAGTTCTTC.

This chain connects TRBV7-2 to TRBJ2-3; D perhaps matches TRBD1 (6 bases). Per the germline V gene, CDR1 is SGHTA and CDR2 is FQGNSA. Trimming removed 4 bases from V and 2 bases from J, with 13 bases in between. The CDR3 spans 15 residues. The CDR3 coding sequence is TGTGCCAGCAGCTATATAGGGGGATCCACAGATACGCAGTATTTT. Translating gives CASSYIGGSTDTQYF.

CDR3 nucleotide sequence: TGTGCCAGCAGCTCGGAGCCTTTTGGGAATGAAAAACTGTTTTTT. It codes for CASSSEPFGNEKLFF. The rearrangement joins TRBV7-9 to TRBJ1-4; D call uncertain. Germline assignment: CDR1 SEHNR and CDR2 FQNEAQ (reference sequence). There are 15 residues in the CDR3. With 4 bases removed from V and 5 bases from J, the gap between germline ends came to 14 bases.

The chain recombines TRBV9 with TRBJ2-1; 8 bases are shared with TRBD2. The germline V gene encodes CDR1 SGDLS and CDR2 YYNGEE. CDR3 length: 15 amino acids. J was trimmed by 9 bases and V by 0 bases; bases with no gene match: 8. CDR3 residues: CASSVGSGSESEQFF. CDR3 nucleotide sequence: TGTGCCAGCAGCGTAGGGAGCGGGAGCGAAAGTGAGCAGTTCTTC.

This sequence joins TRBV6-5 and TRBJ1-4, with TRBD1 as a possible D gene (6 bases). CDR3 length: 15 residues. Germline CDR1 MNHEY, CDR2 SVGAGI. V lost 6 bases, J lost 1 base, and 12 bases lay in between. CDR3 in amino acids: CASRSGGRTNEKLFF. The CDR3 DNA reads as TGTGCCAGCAGGTCCGGGGGGCGAACTAATGAAAAACTGTTTTTT.

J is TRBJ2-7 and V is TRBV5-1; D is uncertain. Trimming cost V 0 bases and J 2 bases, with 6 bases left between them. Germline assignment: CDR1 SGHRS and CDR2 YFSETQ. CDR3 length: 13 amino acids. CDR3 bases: TGCGCCAGCAGCTTGGCACCAACCTACGAGCAGTACTTC. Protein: CASSLAPTYEQYF.

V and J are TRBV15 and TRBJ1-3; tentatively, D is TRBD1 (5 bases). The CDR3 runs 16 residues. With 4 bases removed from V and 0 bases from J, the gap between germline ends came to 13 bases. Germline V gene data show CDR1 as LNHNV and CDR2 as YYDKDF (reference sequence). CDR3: CATSKGSLASGNTIYF. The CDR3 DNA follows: TGTGCCACCAGCAAGGGGTCTTTGGCCTCTGGAAACACCATATATTTT. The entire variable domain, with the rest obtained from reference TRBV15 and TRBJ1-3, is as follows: DAMVIQNPRYQVTQFGKPVTLSCSQTLNHNVMYWYQQKSSQAPKLLFHYYDKDFNNEADTPDNFQSRRPNTSFCFLDIRSPGLGDTAMYLCATSKGSLASGNTIYFGEGSWLTVV.

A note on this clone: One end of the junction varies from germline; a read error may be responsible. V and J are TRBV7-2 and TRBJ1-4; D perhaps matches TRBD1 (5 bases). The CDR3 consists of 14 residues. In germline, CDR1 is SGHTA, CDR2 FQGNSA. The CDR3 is CASSLGVLGEKLFF. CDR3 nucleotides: TGTGCCAGCAGTTTAGGGGTTCTAGGGGAAAAACTGTTTTTT.

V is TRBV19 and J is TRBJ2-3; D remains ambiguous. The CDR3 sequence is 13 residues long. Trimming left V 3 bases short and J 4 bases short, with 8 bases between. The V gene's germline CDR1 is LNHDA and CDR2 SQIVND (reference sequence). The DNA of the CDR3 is TGTGCCAGTAGTATGTGGCAGGCAGATACGCAGTATTTT. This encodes CASSMWQADTQYF.

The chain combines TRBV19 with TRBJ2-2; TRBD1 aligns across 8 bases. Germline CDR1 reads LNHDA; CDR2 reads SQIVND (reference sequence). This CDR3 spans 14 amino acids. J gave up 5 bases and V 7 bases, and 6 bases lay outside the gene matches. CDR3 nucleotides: TGTGCCAGTATGCAGGGGGCGAGAACCGGGGAGCTGTTTTTT. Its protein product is CASMQGARTGELFF.

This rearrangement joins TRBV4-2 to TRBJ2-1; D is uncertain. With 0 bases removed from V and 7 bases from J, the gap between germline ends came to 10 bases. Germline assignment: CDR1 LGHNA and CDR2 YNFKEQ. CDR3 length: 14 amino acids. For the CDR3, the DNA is TGTGCCAGCAGCCAAGATCTACTGGAGAATGAGCAGTTCTTC. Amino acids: CASSQDLLENEQFF.

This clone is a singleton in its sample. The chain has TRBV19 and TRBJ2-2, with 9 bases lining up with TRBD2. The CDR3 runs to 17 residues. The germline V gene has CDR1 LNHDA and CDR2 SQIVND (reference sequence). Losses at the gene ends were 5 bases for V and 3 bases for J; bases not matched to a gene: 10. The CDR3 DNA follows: TGTGCCAGTAGTCTCAAATCCCTAGCGGGACACACCGGGGAGCTGTTTTTT. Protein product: CASSLKSLAGHTGELFF.

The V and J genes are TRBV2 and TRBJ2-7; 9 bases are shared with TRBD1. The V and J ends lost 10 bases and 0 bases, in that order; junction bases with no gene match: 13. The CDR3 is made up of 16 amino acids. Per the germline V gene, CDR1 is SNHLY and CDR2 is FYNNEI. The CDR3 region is CATGQGLGDNSYEQYF. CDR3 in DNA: TGTGCCACCGGACAGGGGTTGGGGGACAACTCCTACGAGCAGTACTTC.

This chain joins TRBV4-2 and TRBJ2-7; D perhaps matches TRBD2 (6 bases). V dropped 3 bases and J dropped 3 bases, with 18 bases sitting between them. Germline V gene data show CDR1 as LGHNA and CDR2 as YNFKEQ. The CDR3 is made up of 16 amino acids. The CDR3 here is CASSHGGRDGGYEQYF. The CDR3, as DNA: TGTGCCAGCAGCCACGGTGGGCGGGATGGGGGCTACGAGCAGTACTTC.

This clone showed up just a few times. The CDR3 sequence: CASSQFTGPYEQYF. CDR3 coding DNA: TGTGCCAGCAGCCAATTCACAGGGCCCTACGAGCAGTACTTC. V gene TRBV3-1 (or the pseudogene TRBV3-2) combines with J gene TRBJ2-7, with a possible D match to TRBD1 (6 bases). Germline V gene sequence: CDR1 LGHDT, CDR2 YNNKEL (reference sequence). The CDR3 is 14 amino acids. The ends were cut back, 2 bases at V and 2 bases at J, with 10 bases in the middle.

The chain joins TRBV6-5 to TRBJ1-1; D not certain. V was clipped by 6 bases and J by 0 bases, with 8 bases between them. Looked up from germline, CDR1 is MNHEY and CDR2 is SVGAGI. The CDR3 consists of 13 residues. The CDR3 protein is CASSIKMNTEAFF. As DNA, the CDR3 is TGTGCCAGCAGCATTAAAATGAACACTGAAGCTTTCTTT.

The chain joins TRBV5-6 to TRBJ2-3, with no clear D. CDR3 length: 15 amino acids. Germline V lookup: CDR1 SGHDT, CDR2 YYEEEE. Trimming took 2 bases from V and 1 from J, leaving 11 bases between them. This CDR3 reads CASSFLVAGTDTQYF. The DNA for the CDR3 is TGTGCCAGCAGCTTTCTAGTGGCGGGCACAGATACGCAGTATTTT.

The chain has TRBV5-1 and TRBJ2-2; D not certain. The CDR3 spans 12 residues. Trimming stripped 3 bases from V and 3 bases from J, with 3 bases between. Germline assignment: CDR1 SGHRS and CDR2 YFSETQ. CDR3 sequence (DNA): TGCGCCAGCAGCTCGGACACCGGGGAGCTGTTTTTT. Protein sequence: CASSSDTGELFF.

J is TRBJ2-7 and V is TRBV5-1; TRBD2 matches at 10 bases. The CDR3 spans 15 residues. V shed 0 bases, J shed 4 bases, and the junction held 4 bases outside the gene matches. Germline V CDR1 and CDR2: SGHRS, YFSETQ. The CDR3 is CASSLEVSGRYEQYF. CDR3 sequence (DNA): TGCGCCAGCAGCTTGGAGGTTAGCGGGAGGTACGAGCAGTACTTC.

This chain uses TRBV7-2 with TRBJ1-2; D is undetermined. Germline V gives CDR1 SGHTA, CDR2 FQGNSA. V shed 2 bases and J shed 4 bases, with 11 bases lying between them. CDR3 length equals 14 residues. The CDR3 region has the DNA TGTGCCAGCAGCTTAAGTTGGCAGAGCTATGGCTACACCTTC. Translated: CASSLSWQSYGYTF.

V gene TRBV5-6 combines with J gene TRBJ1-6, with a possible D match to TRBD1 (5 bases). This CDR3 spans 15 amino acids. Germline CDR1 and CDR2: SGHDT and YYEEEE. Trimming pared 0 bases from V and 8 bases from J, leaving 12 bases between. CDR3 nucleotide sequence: TGTGCCAGCAGCTTGGATTGGACATTAGATTCACCCCTCCACTTT. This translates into CASSLDWTLDSPLHF.

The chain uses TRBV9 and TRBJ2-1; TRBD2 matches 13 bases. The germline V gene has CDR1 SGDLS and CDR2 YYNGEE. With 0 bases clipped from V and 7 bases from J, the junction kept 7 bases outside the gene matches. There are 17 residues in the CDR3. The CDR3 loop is CASSVDGTSGIRNEQFF. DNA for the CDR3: TGTGCCAGCAGCGTAGATGGGACTAGCGGGATTCGAAATGAGCAGTTCTTC.

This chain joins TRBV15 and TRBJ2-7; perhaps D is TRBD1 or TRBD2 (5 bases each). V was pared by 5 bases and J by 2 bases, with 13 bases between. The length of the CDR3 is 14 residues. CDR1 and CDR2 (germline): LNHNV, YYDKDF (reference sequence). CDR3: CATSLAGATYEQYF. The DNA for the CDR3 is TGTGCCACCAGCCTAGCCGGGGCCACCTACGAGCAGTACTTC.

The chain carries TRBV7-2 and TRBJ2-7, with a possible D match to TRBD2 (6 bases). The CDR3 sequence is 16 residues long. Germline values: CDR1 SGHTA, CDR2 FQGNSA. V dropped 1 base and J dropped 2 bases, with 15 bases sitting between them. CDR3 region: CASSLGGGIGAYEQYF. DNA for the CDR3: TGTGCCAGCAGCTTAGGTGGAGGGATTGGGGCCTACGAGCAGTACTTC.

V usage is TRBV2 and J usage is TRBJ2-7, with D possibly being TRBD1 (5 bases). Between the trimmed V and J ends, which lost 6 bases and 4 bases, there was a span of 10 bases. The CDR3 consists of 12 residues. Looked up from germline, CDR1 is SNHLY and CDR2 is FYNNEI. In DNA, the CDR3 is TGTGCCAGCAGACAAACAGGTTACGAGCAGTACTTC. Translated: CASRQTGYEQYF.

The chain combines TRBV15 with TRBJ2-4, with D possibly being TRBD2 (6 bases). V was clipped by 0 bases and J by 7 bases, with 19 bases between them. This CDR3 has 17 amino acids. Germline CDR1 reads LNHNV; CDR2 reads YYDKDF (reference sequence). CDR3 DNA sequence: TGTGCCACCAGCAGAGACCAACCAACGGGGGATGGGAACATTCAGTACTTC. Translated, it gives CATSRDQPTGDGNIQYF.